The TCR beta chain under discussion was sequenced for a study of siplizumab effects on memory and regulatory T cells. The CDR3 spans 14 residues. Trimming at V came to 2 bases and at J to 6 bases, leaving 3 bases not matched to a gene. The germline gives CDR1 SGHTA, CDR2 FQGTGA. The method was immunoSEQ multiplex PCR; TCRdb's version includes in-frame clones alone and lacks a portion of them. The sample has around 100,000 clones; approximately 94% are singletons. The rearrangement links TRBV7-3 to TRBJ1-5, with 8 positions matching TRBD1. The specimen was non-Treg CD4+ T cells sorted from blood. This clonotype originated in a human donor in good health. CDR3 protein: CASSLAGGSQPQHF. DNA of the CDR3: TGTGCCAGCAGCTTAGCAGGGGGCAGTCAGCCCCAGCATTTT. Full variable domain (remainder filled in from reference TRBV7-3 and TRBJ1-5): GAGVSQTPSNKVTEKGKYVELRCDPISGHTALYWYRQSLGQGPEFLIYFQGTGAADDSGLPNDRFFAVRPEGSVSTLKIQRTERGDSAVYLCASSLAGGSQPQHFGDGTRLSIL.